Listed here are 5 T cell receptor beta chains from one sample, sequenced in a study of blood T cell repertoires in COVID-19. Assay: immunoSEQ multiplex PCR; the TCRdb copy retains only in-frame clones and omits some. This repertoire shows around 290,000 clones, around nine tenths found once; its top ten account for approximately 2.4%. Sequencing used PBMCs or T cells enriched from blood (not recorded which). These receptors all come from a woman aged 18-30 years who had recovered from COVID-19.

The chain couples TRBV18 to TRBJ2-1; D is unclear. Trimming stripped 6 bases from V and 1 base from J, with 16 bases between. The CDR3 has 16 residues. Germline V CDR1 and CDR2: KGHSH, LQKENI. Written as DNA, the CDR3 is TGTGCCAGCTCCCAGATATTACGAGGTTCCTACAATGAGCAGTTCTTC. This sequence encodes CASSQILRGSYNEQFF.

The CDR3 loop reads CASSSRLAARSYNEQFF. CDR3 nucleotide sequence: TGTGCCAGCAGCTCCAGACTAGCGGCCCGCTCCTACAATGAGCAGTTCTTC. The chain recombines TRBV5-6 with TRBJ2-1; 9 positions agree with TRBD2. Looked up from germline, CDR1 is SGHDT and CDR2 is YYEEEE. Trimming cost V 3 bases and J 0 bases; bases outside gene matches: 7. The CDR3 covers 17 residues.

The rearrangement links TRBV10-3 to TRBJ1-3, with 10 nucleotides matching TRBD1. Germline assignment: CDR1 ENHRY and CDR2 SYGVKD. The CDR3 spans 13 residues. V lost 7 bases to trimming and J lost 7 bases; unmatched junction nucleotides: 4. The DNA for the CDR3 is TGTGCCATCACCCCGGGACAGGGGAACACCATATATTTT. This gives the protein CAITPGQGNTIYF.

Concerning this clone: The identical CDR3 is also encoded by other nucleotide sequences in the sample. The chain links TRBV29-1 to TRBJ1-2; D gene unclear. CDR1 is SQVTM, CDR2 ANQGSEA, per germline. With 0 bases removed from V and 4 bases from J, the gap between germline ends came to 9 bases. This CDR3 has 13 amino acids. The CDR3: CSVEDGSTYGYTF. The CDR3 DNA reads TGCAGCGTTGAAGACGGGTCAACCTATGGCTACACCTTC.

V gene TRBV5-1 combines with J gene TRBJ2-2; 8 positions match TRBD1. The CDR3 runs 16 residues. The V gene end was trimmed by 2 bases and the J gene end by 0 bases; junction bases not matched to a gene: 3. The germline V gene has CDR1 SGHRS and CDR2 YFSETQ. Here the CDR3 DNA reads TGCGCCAGCAGCTTCGCACAGGGGGCGAACACCGGGGAGCTGTTTTTT. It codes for CASSFAQGANTGELFF.